This note documents a single T cell receptor beta chain sequence. These data originate in a study of blood T cell repertoires in COVID-19. Study-level background: COVID-19 samples collected from the United States, Italy and Spain covered acute and convalescent phases.

The CDR3 consists of 13 residues. The V gene lost 6 bases and the J gene lost 7 bases, with 16 bases spanning the gap. Germline CDR1 MNHEY, CDR2 SVGAGI. Assay: immunoSEQ multiplex PCR; the TCRdb copy retains only in-frame clones and omits some. Counted here are 60,000 to 85,000 clones, more than 85% occurring once; the ten biggest clones make up around 7.3%. The gene calls are TRBV6-5 and TRBJ2-7; weak D call: TRBD1 (5 bases). Material: peripheral blood. The TCR comes from a middle-aged man with COVID-19, enrolled during active disease. The CDR3 sequence is CASRETDVREQYF. The CDR3, as DNA: TGTGCCAGCAGGGAGACAGACGTGAGGGAGCAGTACTTC.